This note documents a single T cell receptor (beta chain) sequence. Its specificity is not known. This CDR3 comprises 17 residues. Germline values: CDR1 LGHNA, CDR2 YNFKEQ. Trimming removed 0 bases from V and 5 bases from J, with 16 bases in between. PCR was performed a second time for about 6 to 12 cycles using a sample-barcoded 5' primer and a J-beta primer mix. Every cDNA molecule bore a tag from a template-switch adaptor containing 12 random nucleotides. TCRdb reanalysed the 5' RACE reads using MiXCR and keeps one entry per CDR3 protein. The sample carries about 1.8 million distinct CDR3 sequences, around 48% recorded once. This sample was taken from a study of blood T cells in healthy people across ages. Study-level findings and limits: Researchers report that TCR beta diversity correlated strongly with naive T cell percentage.

The chain has TRBV4-2 and TRBJ1-4, with D maybe TRBD1 (5 bases). The clonotype comes from a woman aged 40 to 50 in good health. Material for sequencing was blood. CDR3 DNA: TGTGCCAGCAGCCAAGATCTGGGGCGGGGCCTAAATGAAAAACTGTTTTTT. This gives the protein CASSQDLGRGLNEKLFF.